A selection of T cell receptor beta chains follows, all from one sample in a study of blood T cell repertoires in COVID-19. Profiled with immunoSEQ multiplex PCR; TCRdb holds only in-frame clones, not every one. Found here are under 350,000 clones, roughly 90% of them singletons; the top ten hold approximately 2.5%. The sample consisted of PBMCs or T cells enriched from blood (not recorded which). These receptors originate from a man in his 60s who had recovered from COVID-19. CDR3s include the opening cysteine and the closing phenylalanine or tryptophan. The D gene is left open where the match is weak. Size values are once, few and many counts, or a class for expanded clones, and some rows have none.

abundance	j_gene	d_gene	v_gene	CDR3aa	CDR3nt
once	TRBJ2-1	TRBD1	TRBV27	CASSFNQGANEQFF	TGTGCCAGCAGTTTTAACCAGGGGGCCAATGAGCAGTTCTTC
NA	TRBJ1-4	TRBD1	TRBV4-1	CASSRQGPNEKLFF	TGCGCCAGCAGCCGACAGGGACCAAATGAAAAACTGTTTTTT
once	TRBJ2-7	NA	TRBV11-3	CASSLTYEQYF	TGTGCCAGCAGCTTAACTTACGAGCAGTACTTC
NA	TRBJ1-2	NA	TRBV9	CASSADSIHYGYTF	TGTGCCAGCAGCGCGGACAGTATTCACTATGGCTACACCTTC
NA	TRBJ2-1	TRBD2	TRBV27	CASSSLKTSGYNEQFF	TGTGCCAGCAGTTCACTTAAAACTAGCGGGTACAATGAGCAGTTCTTC
few	TRBJ2-5	TRBD1	TRBV29-1	CSVEDTSGGAGTQYF	TGCAGCGTTGAAGACACATCAGGGGGCGCGGGGACCCAGTACTTC
NA	TRBJ2-1	TRBD2	TRBV5-1	CASSLGWSGRTGEQFF	TGCGCCAGCAGCTTGGGGTGGAGCGGGAGAACGGGTGAGCAGTTCTTC
NA	TRBJ1-5	TRBD1	TRBV19	CASSTIQGARNQPQHF	TGTGCCAGTAGTACAATACAGGGGGCGCGGAATCAGCCCCAGCATTTT
NA	TRBJ2-1	NA	TRBV6-2/TRBV6-3	CASSSTGLTFNEQFF	TGTGCCAGCAGTTCAACAGGGCTCACCTTCAATGAGCAGTTCTTC
NA	TRBJ2-7	TRBD1	TRBV11-2	CASSLDRGGYEQYF	TGTGCCAGCAGCCTAGACAGGGGTGGGTACGAGCAGTACTTC
NA	TRBJ1-6	NA	TRBV9	CASSVDGGANSPLHF	TGTGCCAGCAGCGTAGATGGGGGGGCGAATTCACCCCTCCACTTT
once	TRBJ2-1	TRBD1	TRBV4-1	CASSSFLLTGGLYNEQFF	TGCGCCAGCAGCTCCTTCCTCCTAACAGGGGGCCTCTACAATGAGCAGTTCTTC
NA	TRBJ2-1	NA	TRBV27	CASSLWGERTYNEQFF	TGTGCCAGCAGTTTATGGGGGGAGAGAACCTACAATGAGCAGTTCTTC
NA	TRBJ2-7	TRBD1	TRBV18	CASSPYGTDYEQYF	TGTGCCAGCTCACCGTACGGGACAGACTACGAGCAGTACTTC
once	TRBJ1-2	NA	TRBV28	CASSLVVRAGGYTF	TGTGCCAGCAGTTTAGTGGTAAGGGCGGGCGGCTACACCTTC
NA	TRBJ2-7	NA	TRBV6-5	CASSSLLRRVEQYF	TGTGCCAGCAGTTCCCTCCTCCGACGGGTCGAGCAGTACTTC
once	TRBJ1-5	TRBD1	TRBV4-1	CASSQGLQGGRNQPQHF	TGCGCCAGCAGCCAAGGGCTACAGGGGGGACGCAATCAGCCCCAGCATTTT
NA	TRBJ1-3	NA	TRBV11-2	CASTQQASGNTIYF	TGTGCCAGCACCCAACAGGCCTCTGGAAACACCATATATTTT
NA	TRBJ2-3	TRBD2	TRBV5-4	CASSYEGTSGSWGTQYF	TGTGCCAGCAGCTACGAAGGGACTAGCGGGAGTTGGGGTACGCAGTATTTT
NA	TRBJ1-4	NA	TRBV18	CASSPDISTTEKLFF	TGTGCCAGCTCACCGGACATCTCAACTACTGAAAAACTGTTTTTT
NA	TRBJ2-7	NA	TRBV9	CASSVALGLSEEQYF	TGTGCCAGCAGCGTAGCTTTGGGCCTCTCAGAGGAGCAGTACTTC
NA	TRBJ1-5	TRBD1	TRBV27	CASSSLRDRTNNQPQHF	TGTGCCAGCAGCAGCCTGAGGGACAGGACTAACAATCAGCCCCAGCATTTT
NA	TRBJ1-3	NA	TRBV18	CASSRGMSGNTIYF	TGTGCCAGCTCAAGGGGTATGTCTGGAAACACCATATATTTT
NA	TRBJ1-5	TRBD1	TRBV3-1/TRBV3-2	CASSQTTGVRGNQPQHF	TGTGCCAGCAGCCAAACAACAGGGGTACGGGGAAATCAGCCCCAGCATTTT
NA	TRBJ1-2	TRBD1	TRBV4-1	CASSQDSRQGNYGYTF	TGCGCCAGCAGCCAAGATTCGCGACAGGGGAACTATGGCTACACCTTC
NA	TRBJ2-1	NA	TRBV9	CASSVGTSRVEQFF	TGTGCCAGCAGCGTGGGGACTTCTCGGGTTGAGCAGTTCTTC
once	TRBJ2-3	NA	TRBV19	CASSIRGGAADTQYF	TGTGCCAGTAGTATTCGTGGGGGGGCCGCAGATACGCAGTATTTT
NA	TRBJ2-2	TRBD1	TRBV6-5	CASRLDRVNTGELFF	TGTGCCAGCAGATTAGACAGGGTGAACACCGGGGAGCTGTTTTTT